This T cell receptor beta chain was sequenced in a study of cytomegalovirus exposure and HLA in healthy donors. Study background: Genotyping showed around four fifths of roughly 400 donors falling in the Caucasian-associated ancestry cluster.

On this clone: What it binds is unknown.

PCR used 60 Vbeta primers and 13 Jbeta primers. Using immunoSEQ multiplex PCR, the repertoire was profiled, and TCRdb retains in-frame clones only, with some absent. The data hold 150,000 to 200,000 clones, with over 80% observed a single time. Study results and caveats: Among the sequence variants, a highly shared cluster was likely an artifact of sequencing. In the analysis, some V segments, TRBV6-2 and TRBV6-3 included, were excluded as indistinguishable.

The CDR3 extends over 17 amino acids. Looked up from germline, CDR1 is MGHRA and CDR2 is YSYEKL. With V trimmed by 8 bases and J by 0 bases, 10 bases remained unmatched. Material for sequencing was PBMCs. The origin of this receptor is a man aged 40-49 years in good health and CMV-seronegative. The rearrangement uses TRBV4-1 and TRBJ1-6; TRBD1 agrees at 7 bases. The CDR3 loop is CASRRGQASSYNSPLHF. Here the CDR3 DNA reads TGCGCCAGCCGAAGAGGACAGGCGAGCTCCTATAATTCACCCCTCCACTTT.